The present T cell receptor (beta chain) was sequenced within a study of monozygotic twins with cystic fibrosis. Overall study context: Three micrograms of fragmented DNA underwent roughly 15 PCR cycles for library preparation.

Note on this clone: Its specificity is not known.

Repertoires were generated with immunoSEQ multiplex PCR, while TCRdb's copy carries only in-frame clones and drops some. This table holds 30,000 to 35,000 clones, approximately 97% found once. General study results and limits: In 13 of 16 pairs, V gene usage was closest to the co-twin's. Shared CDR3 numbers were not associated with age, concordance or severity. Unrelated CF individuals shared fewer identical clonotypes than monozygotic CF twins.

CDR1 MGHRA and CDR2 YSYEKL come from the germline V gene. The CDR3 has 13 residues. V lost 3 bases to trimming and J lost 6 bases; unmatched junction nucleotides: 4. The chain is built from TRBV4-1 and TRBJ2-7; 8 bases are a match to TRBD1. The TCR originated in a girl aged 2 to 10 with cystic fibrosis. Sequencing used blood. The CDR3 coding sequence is TGCGCCAGCAGCCACATACAGGGGGGCGAGCAGTACTTC. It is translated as CASSHIQGGEQYF.